This T cell receptor (beta chain) was documented in a study of Tregs in tolerant kidney transplant recipients. This clone was counted a single time. Its antigen is unknown. Measured with immunoSEQ multiplex PCR; TCRdb has only the in-frame clones, and not every one. The sample carries about 120,000 clones, roughly 93% recorded once. Germline CDR1 reads SGHAT; CDR2 reads FQNNGV. V shed 1 base and J shed 0 bases, with 5 bases lying between them. This CDR3 region has 14 residues. Study results and limitations: The most relevant donor-specific Treg TCRbeta repertoire apparently came from expansion with activated donor B cells. Findings come from small patient numbers and require larger validation. No direct test of biological reproducibility was done here.

Thawed PBMCs were FACS-sorted into unstimulated CD4+CD25+CD127- regulatory T cells, CD4+CD25- non-regulatory cells, CD4 and CD8 cells. What was sequenced was CD4+ T cells from blood. The chain joins TRBV11-2 to TRBJ2-3; tentative D call: TRBD2 (5 bases). This sequence originates from a human donor in good health. The CDR3 nucleotides are TGTGCCAGCAGCTTAGGGACTAGCACAGATACGCAGTATTTT. It is translated as CASSLGTSTDTQYF.